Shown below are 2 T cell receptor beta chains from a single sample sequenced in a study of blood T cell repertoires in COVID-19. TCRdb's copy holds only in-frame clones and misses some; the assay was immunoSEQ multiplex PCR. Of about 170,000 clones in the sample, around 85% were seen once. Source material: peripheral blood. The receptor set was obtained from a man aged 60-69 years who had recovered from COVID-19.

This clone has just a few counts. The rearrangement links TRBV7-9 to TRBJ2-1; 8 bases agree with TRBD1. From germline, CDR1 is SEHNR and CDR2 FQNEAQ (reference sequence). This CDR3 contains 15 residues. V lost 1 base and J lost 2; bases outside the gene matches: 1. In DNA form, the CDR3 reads TGTGCCAGCAGCTTAGGGACAGGGACCTACAATGAGCAGTTCTTC. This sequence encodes CASSLGTGTYNEQFF.

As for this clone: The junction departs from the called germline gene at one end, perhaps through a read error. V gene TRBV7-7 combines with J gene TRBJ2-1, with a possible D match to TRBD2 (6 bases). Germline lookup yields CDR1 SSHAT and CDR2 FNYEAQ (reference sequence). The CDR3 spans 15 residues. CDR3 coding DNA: TGTGCTAGCAGCTTAGGCCTAGCGAGAAGCGATGAGCAGTTCTTC. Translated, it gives CASSLGLARSDEQFF. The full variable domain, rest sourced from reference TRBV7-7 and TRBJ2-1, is GAGVSQSPRYKVTKRGQDVTLRCDPISSHATLYWYQQALGQGPEFLTYFNYEAQPDKSGLPSDRFSAERPEGSISTLTIQRTEQRDSAMYRCASSLGLARSDEQFFGPGTRLTVL.